The source of this T cell receptor beta chain is a study of blood T cell repertoires in COVID-19 (dated by TCRdb to the early 2020s). Regarding the study in general: The collaborator samples originated in the United States, Italy and Spain and spanned the acute and convalescent phases of COVID-19. The samples were drawn from the first 160 participants of the ongoing ImmuneRACE study and from 950 to 1,500 subjects provided by 6 global collaborators. HLA class I and class II types, where available, came from metadata supplied by the sample provider rather than from assay-based typing. The material from the prospective study consisted of cDNA or gDNA derived from T cells, B-cell-depleted T cells, or PBMCs. The repertoires were made available in a free public database intended to serve as a resource for research on the immune response to SARS-CoV-2. The dataset comprised deeply sampled blood TCRbeta repertoires from subjects exposed to, actively infected with, or recovered from COVID-19. The sample metadata nearly always contained a de-identified subject ID, COVID-19 status, age in years and sex. The paper's findings and limits, for the study overall: The amount of clinical and demographic metadata varied by source and participant and was provided uncurated.

The immunoSEQ Assay, a bias-controlled multiplex PCR, was used to amplify TCRbeta CDR3 regions from genomic DNA. As for the original processing: Within the assay, amplification of reference gene primers was used to estimate how many nucleated cells each sample contained. Sequence reads were collapsed and filtered to measure the absolute abundance of every unique TCRbeta CDR3 rearrangement. For each sample, productive Simpson clonality was calculated as the square root of Simpson's diversity index over productive rearrangements. TCRdb carries this immuneACCESS record with in-frame sequences only. Its versions omit some clonotypes, under half of them owing to an unresolved V gene in the studies checked, with the rest unexplained. Clone size and the V and J calls come from that table; the DNA yielded D and trimming. Counted in this sample were under 300,000 clones; approximately 82% of them appeared once. Clones ranked in the top ten supply roughly 15% of the sample.

The germline V gene provides CDR1 MDHEN and CDR2 SYDVKM. The CDR3 holds 14 amino acids from the cysteine to the phenylalanine. Here the CDR3 DNA is all that survives: 42 bases in frame from base 1. V drops 5 bases and J drops 6 bases, leaving 13 bases in between. A note on this clone: Its target antigen remains unknown. Base qualities are not at hand, and no much larger clone is one base apart.

Participants in the prospective study were enrolled through a virtual design, were aged roughly 18 to 100 years, and lived in some 24 United States geographic areas. In the prospective study, participants were assigned to cohorts based on the clinical history participants reported in a screening survey and a study questionnaire. ImmuneRACE Cohort 3 recovered participants were defined by two consecutive negative NP/OP PCR tests, healthcare professional clearance, or symptom resolution. In the prospective study, mobile phlebotomists collected whole blood, serum and a nasopharyngeal or oropharyngeal swab from each participant. Participants in the prospective study had the option to provide additional blood draws and questionnaires over a roughly 2-month period. Before DNA extraction, blood samples from the prospective study were shipped at room temperature or frozen.

Sample: PBMCs or T cells enriched from blood (not recorded which). The sequence derives from a man between 35 and 55 years old who had recovered from COVID-19. Recombination connected TRBV28 to TRBJ1-4; tentative D gene TRBD1, with 5 bases matching. The CDR3 sequence is CASSGGNIDEKLFF. The DNA sequence follows: TGTGCCAGCAGTGGGGGGAATATAGATGAAAAACTGTTTTTT.